This TCR beta chain was profiled in a study of T cells in Graves' hyperthyroidism and ophthalmopathy. Whole-study findings and limits: Blood held most thyroid clonotypes expanded above 0.001 frequency.

The ends lost 6 bases at V and 3 bases at J; junction bases unmatched: 10. The CDR3 totals 15 residues. CDR1 is SNHLY and CDR2 is FYNNEI in the germline V gene. The CDR3 regions of TCR beta were amplified from RNA transcripts. Using the HTBI primer set, a first-round RT-PCR was run on the TCR CDR3. Each CDR3 protein gets one entry after TCRdb re-called the multiplex PCR reads with MiXCR. The sample has nearly 750,000 distinct CDR3 sequences, 35% seen once. This clonotype was seen at least ten times. As yet, its antigen is unknown. The V gene is TRBV2, the J gene TRBJ2-7; 8 positions match TRBD2. Sequencing was done on a sample of blood. This TCR came from a woman between 40 and 55 years old with Graves' hyperthyroidism. The CDR3 DNA reads as TGTGCCAGCAGCAGGGCGGGGGGTCAACTCTACGAGCAGTACTTC. Translating it yields CASSRAGGQLYEQYF.